These 21 T cell receptor beta chains were all obtained from the same sample, sequenced in a study of T cell responses to AZD1222 COVID-19 vaccine. Assay used: immunoSEQ multiplex PCR; TCRdb lists only in-frame clones, some missing. The profile covers about 83,000 clones, with more than 85% appearing a single time and under 35% taken by the ten largest. The sequenced sample was peripheral blood, obtained 28 days after the second AZD1222 dose. The source is an adult who received the AZD1222 COVID-19 vaccine.

V gene TRBV4-1 combines with J gene TRBJ2-7; 7 nucleotides align to TRBD1. V was pared by 5 bases and J by 0 bases, with 7 bases of the junction left unmatched. Germline V gene sequence: CDR1 MGHRA, CDR2 YSYEKL. CDR3 size: 15 residues. The DNA for the CDR3 is TGCGCCAGCAGCTCTACGACAGGGAGCTCCTACGAGCAGTACTTC. Translating it yields CASSSTTGSSYEQYF.

The chain couples TRBV9 to TRBJ2-3; 11 nucleotides agree with TRBD2. Germline CDR1 is SGDLS and CDR2 is YYNGEE. The CDR3 covers 16 residues. V dropped 3 bases and J dropped 3; count of bases not matched to a gene: 6. Written as DNA, the CDR3 is TGTGCCAGCAGCGCCGCTAGCGGGAGGAGGACAGATACGCAGTATTTT. Translated, it gives CASSAASGRRTDTQYF.

This clone was seen more than once but under ten times. The V gene is TRBV19, the J gene TRBJ2-5, with D perhaps TRBD2 (6 bases). V dropped 6 bases and J dropped 3 bases, with 14 bases sitting between them. The CDR3 extends over 14 amino acids. Germline CDR1 is LNHDA and CDR2 is SQIVND (reference sequence). CDR3 coding DNA: TGTGCCAGTAGGAACACGGGAGTAGAAGAGACCCAGTACTTC. Translating gives CASRNTGVEETQYF.

This chain uses TRBV7-7 with TRBJ2-1; maybe TRBD2 (6 bases). CDR3 length: 14 amino acids. Trimming left V 1 base short and J 3 bases short, with 7 bases between. Germline assignment: CDR1 SSHAT and CDR2 FNYEAQ (reference sequence). The CDR3 DNA sequence: TGTGCCAGCAGCTTAGGGCGGGGCTACAATGAGCAGTTCTTC. This gives the protein CASSLGRGYNEQFF. The full variable domain, its missing parts supplied by reference TRBV7-7 and TRBJ2-1, is GAGVSQSPRYKVTKRGQDVTLRCDPISSHATLYWYQQALGQGPEFLTYFNYEAQPDKSGLPSDRFSAERPEGSISTLTIQRTEQRDSAMYRCASSLGRGYNEQFFGPGTRLTVL.

V gene TRBV6-5 combines with J gene TRBJ1-5, with no clear D. There are 13 residues in the CDR3. V lost 7 bases and J 0 bases, leaving 7 bases between the germline ends. Germline V gene data show CDR1 as MNHEY and CDR2 as SVGAGI. CDR3 protein: CASKLTSNQPQHF. In DNA, the CDR3 is TGTGCCAGCAAGTTGACTAGCAATCAGCCCCAGCATTTT.

The rearrangement links TRBV5-5 to TRBJ2-5; the D gene is possibly TRBD1 (6 bases). The CDR3 is 15 amino acids. Germline lookup yields CDR1 SGHKS and CDR2 YYEKEE (reference sequence). V lost 5 bases to trimming and J lost 0 bases, with 14 bases between them. The chain's CDR3 is CASSLQGFYQETQYF. CDR3 in DNA: TGTGCCAGCAGTTTACAGGGTTTTTACCAAGAGACCCAGTACTTC.

This chain joins TRBV18 and TRBJ2-1; 8 bases are shared with TRBD2. Per germline, CDR1 KGHSH and CDR2 LQKENI. The CDR3 spans 15 residues. Losses at the gene ends were 3 bases for V and 7 bases for J; bases not matched to a gene: 8. This CDR3 reads CASSPAGTSQNEQFF. The CDR3 DNA sequence: TGTGCCAGCTCACCGGCGGGGACTAGTCAAAATGAGCAGTTCTTC.

The chain uses TRBV29-1 and TRBJ1-1; TRBD1 is a possible D gene (5 bases). V was pared by 1 base and J by 0 bases, with 6 bases between. Germline V gene lookup returns CDR1 SQVTM and CDR2 ANQGSEA. This CDR3 region has 13 residues. CDR3 nucleotide sequence: TGCAGCGTTGAAGGGGGGGTGAACACTGAAGCTTTCTTT. Its protein is CSVEGGVNTEAFF.

This clone has more than one count but fewer than ten. The J gene is TRBJ1-1, the V gene TRBV3-1 (or the pseudogene TRBV3-2), with D perhaps matching TRBD1 (5 bases). Germline V gene data show CDR1 as LGHDT and CDR2 as YNNKEL (reference sequence). Trimming stripped 0 bases from V and 6 bases from J, with 8 bases between. The CDR3 totals 13 residues. CDR3 DNA sequence: TGTGCCAGCAGCCAAGATCTGACAGCTGAAGCTTTCTTT. The encoded protein is CASSQDLTAEAFF.

The chain carries TRBV18 and TRBJ1-1; D unresolved. CDR1 and CDR2 from the germline V gene are KGHSH and LQKENI. V lost 4 bases and J lost 3, with 15 bases in between. The CDR3 runs to 15 residues. CDR3 coding DNA: TGTGCCAGCTCACTCCGGACCCCTCAGGACACTGAAGCTTTCTTT. It translates to CASSLRTPQDTEAFF.

This rearrangement joins TRBV7-2 to TRBJ1-1; 12 bases match TRBD1. With V trimmed by 5 bases and J by 5 bases, 9 bases remained unmatched. The CDR3 length is 16 residues. The V gene's germline CDR1 is SGHTA and CDR2 FQGNSA. CDR3 amino acids: CASSPRDRGLRTEAFF. CDR3 coding DNA: TGTGCCAGCAGCCCTAGGGACAGGGGGCTGAGAACTGAAGCTTTCTTT. Full variable domain (missing parts from reference TRBV7-2 and TRBJ1-1): GAGVSQSPSNKVTEKGKDVELRCDPISGHTALYWYRQSLGQGLEFLIYFQGNSAPDKSGLPSDRFSAERTGGSVSTLTIQRTQQEDSAVYLCASSPRDRGLRTEAFFGQGTRLTVV.

This chain joins TRBV5-6 and TRBJ2-7, with D unclear. Germline V CDR1 and CDR2: SGHDT, YYEEEE. Trimming took off 4 bases at V and 3 bases at J, with 5 bases between the two ends. The CDR3 totals 11 residues. The CDR3 loop reads CASSRNYEQYF. CDR3 sequence (DNA): TGTGCCAGCAGCAGGAACTACGAGCAGTACTTC.

This chain joins TRBV10-2 and TRBJ2-2; D may be TRBD2 (5 bases). Deletions cut 3 bases from V and 5 bases from J, with 16 bases between. Germline CDR1 reads WSHSY; CDR2 reads SAAADI. This CDR3 has 16 amino acids. CDR3 sequence: CASSDTKSTGTGELFF. The CDR3 DNA follows: TGCGCCAGCAGTGACACCAAGTCCACGGGGACCGGGGAGCTGTTTTTT.

The V gene is TRBV6-5, the J gene TRBJ1-6; 8 bases agree with TRBD1. The CDR3 runs to 16 residues. Per germline, CDR1 MNHEY and CDR2 SVGAGI. J lost 7 bases, V lost 0 bases, and 5 bases had no gene match. CDR3 bases: TGTGCCAGCAGTTACTCCGGACAGGGCCCCAATTCACCCCTCCACTTT. Its translation is CASSYSGQGPNSPLHF.

This sequence joins TRBV7-2 and TRBJ1-5; D is uncertain. The V end was cut by 0 bases, the J end by 0 bases, with 9 bases between. Germline CDR1 is SGHTA and CDR2 is FQGNSA. This CDR3 has 16 residues. This chain's CDR3 is CASSLAGVYSNQPQHF. The CDR3 DNA sequence: TGTGCCAGCAGCTTAGCGGGAGTTTATAGCAATCAGCCCCAGCATTTT.

This clone turned up a few times. The chain joins TRBV5-6 to TRBJ1-1, with D possibly being TRBD1 (5 bases). Germline V lookup: CDR1 SGHDT, CDR2 YYEEEE. CDR3 length equals 15 residues. V lost 0 bases to trimming and J lost 3 bases, with 12 bases between them. The CDR3 DNA reads TGTGCCAGCAGCTTGGCTCAGGGCTGGTACACTGAAGCTTTCTTT. Its protein is CASSLAQGWYTEAFF.

This chain links TRBV7-3 with TRBJ2-2, with D possibly being TRBD1 (6 bases). This CDR3 has 14 amino acids. The V gene lost 3 bases and the J gene lost 1 base, with 6 bases spanning the gap. CDR1 is SGHTA and CDR2 is FQGTGA in the germline V gene. The CDR3 sequence is CASSLGQNTGELFF. Written as DNA, the CDR3 is TGTGCCAGCAGCTTGGGACAGAACACCGGGGAGCTGTTTTTT.

The gene calls are TRBV10-3 and TRBJ1-2, with 7 bases matching TRBD1. CDR3 length: 13 amino acids. V gave up 5 bases and J gave up 3 bases; unmatched junction bases: 3. Looked up from germline, CDR1 is ENHRY and CDR2 is SYGVKD. The CDR3 region is CAISIQGDYGYTF. The CDR3 nucleotides are TGTGCCATCAGTATCCAGGGGGACTATGGCTACACCTTC.

This rearrangement joins TRBV10-3 to TRBJ1-4; 9 nucleotides match TRBD1. The CDR3 is made up of 14 amino acids. CDR1 is ENHRY and CDR2 is SYGVKD in the germline V gene. The V gene end was trimmed by 8 bases and the J gene end by 4 bases; junction bases not matched to a gene: 5. The CDR3 DNA sequence: TGTGCCATCGGTCCGGGACAGGGTAATGAAAAACTGTTTTTT. This translates into CAIGPGQGNEKLFF.

The gene calls are TRBV28 and TRBJ2-7; D is uncertain. The CDR3 length is 12 residues. Germline CDR1 reads MDHEN; CDR2 reads SYDVKM. Deletions cut 9 bases from V and 0 bases from J, with 9 bases between. CDR3 sequence: CASSLGSYEQYF. The CDR3 nucleotides read TGTGCCAGTTCCCTTGGCTCCTACGAGCAGTACTTC.

This chain joins TRBV5-1 and TRBJ2-1, with 9 bases matching TRBD1. CDR3 length: 15 amino acids. Germline assignment: CDR1 SGHRS and CDR2 YFSETQ. With V trimmed by 0 bases and J by 8 bases, 6 bases remained unmatched. CDR3 region: CASSLAPQGADEQFF. The CDR3 DNA reads TGCGCCAGCAGCTTGGCACCACAGGGGGCAGATGAGCAGTTCTTC.